These T cell receptor beta chains were read from a single sample in a study of cytomegalovirus exposure and HLA in healthy donors. Sequencing was performed with immunoSEQ multiplex PCR; in TCRdb, only in-frame clones are kept and a portion is missing. The sample consists of some 270,000 clones, 70% to 90% of them appearing once. Sequenced: PBMCs. The receptors were sampled from a woman between 18 and 29 years old in good health and CMV-seronegative. Each CDR3 is given with its conserved first and last residue. A D gene is named only where the DNA matches it firmly. Rows may omit the clone size; those that give it use once, few, many or a size class.

len: 14; d_gene: -; v_gene: TRBV19; j_gene: TRBJ1-1; abundance: -; CDR3nt: TGTGCCAGTAGTATAGCGCAGGTTGGAACTGAAGCTTTCTTT; CDR3aa: CASSIAQVGTEAFF
len: 18; d_gene: -; v_gene: TRBV5-6; j_gene: TRBJ2-2; abundance: -; CDR3nt: TGTGCCAGCAGCTTTTATAAGGGACACCGGTTGAACACCGGGGAGCTGTTTTTT; CDR3aa: CASSFYKGHRLNTGELFF
len: 18; d_gene: -; v_gene: TRBV7-6; j_gene: TRBJ2-7; abundance: once; CDR3nt: TGTGCCAGCAGCTTAGTCTTCGGTGGCGGGGGCCTTTCGAGCGAGCAGTACTTC; CDR3aa: CASSLVFGGGGLSSEQYF
len: 12; d_gene: -; v_gene: TRBV18; j_gene: TRBJ1-1; abundance: -; CDR3nt: TGTGCCAGCTCACCACCCGGGAGTGAAGCTTTCTTT; CDR3aa: CASSPPGSEAFF
len: 13; d_gene: -; v_gene: TRBV2; j_gene: TRBJ1-2; abundance: -; CDR3nt: TGTGCCAGCAGTGTTCTGGGGCGGGGCGGCTACACCTTC; CDR3aa: CASSVLGRGGYTF
len: 15; d_gene: TRBD2; v_gene: TRBV7-9; j_gene: TRBJ2-7; abundance: once; CDR3nt: TGTGCCAGCAGACCTACTAGCGGGGCTTACTACGAGCAGTACTTC; CDR3aa: CASRPTSGAYYEQYF
len: 12; d_gene: -; v_gene: TRBV2; j_gene: TRBJ2-5; abundance: -; CDR3nt: TGTGCCAGCAAGGACAAGATGGAGACCCAGTACTTC; CDR3aa: CASKDKMETQYF
len: 13; d_gene: TRBD1; v_gene: TRBV11-2; j_gene: TRBJ2-7; abundance: -; CDR3nt: TGTGCCAGCAGCTGGGACAGGGATTACGAGCAGTACTTC; CDR3aa: CASSWDRDYEQYF
len: 14; d_gene: TRBD1; v_gene: TRBV5-1; j_gene: TRBJ2-7; abundance: -; CDR3nt: TGCGCCAGCAGCTTGGGGACAGGGGTTCACGAGCAGTACTTC; CDR3aa: CASSLGTGVHEQYF
len: 16; d_gene: -; v_gene: TRBV5-6; j_gene: TRBJ2-7; abundance: -; CDR3nt: TGTGCCAGCAGCATCTGGTGGGGGGACTCCTCCTACGAGCAGTACTTC; CDR3aa: CASSIWWGDSSYEQYF
len: 15; d_gene: -; v_gene: TRBV4-2; j_gene: TRBJ2-7; abundance: -; CDR3nt: TGTGCCAGCAGCCAAGATGCGGGGAACTCCTACGAGCAGTACTTC; CDR3aa: CASSQDAGNSYEQYF
len: 14; d_gene: -; v_gene: TRBV5-4; j_gene: TRBJ2-7; abundance: -; CDR3nt: TGTGCCAGCAGACGAGGACGGGAGACCTACGAGCAGTACTTC; CDR3aa: CASRRGRETYEQYF
len: 14; d_gene: TRBD1; v_gene: TRBV6-5; j_gene: TRBJ1-5; abundance: -; CDR3nt: TGTGCCAGCAGCGGACAGGGGAGCAATCAGCCCCAGCATTTT; CDR3aa: CASSGQGSNQPQHF
len: 11; d_gene: -; v_gene: TRBV29-1; j_gene: TRBJ2-1; abundance: -; CDR3nt: TGCAGCGTTGCAGGGAACAATGAGCAGTTCTTC; CDR3aa: CSVAGNNEQFF
len: 15; d_gene: TRBD1; v_gene: TRBV5-1; j_gene: TRBJ2-3; abundance: -; CDR3nt: TGCGCCAGCAAACGGACAGGGGTGATGGGGGATACGCAGTATTTT; CDR3aa: CASKRTGVMGDTQYF
len: 15; d_gene: TRBD1; v_gene: TRBV6-5; j_gene: TRBJ1-2; abundance: -; CDR3nt: TGTGCCAGCAGTTTATACAGGACAGGGAACTATGGCTACACCTTC; CDR3aa: CASSLYRTGNYGYTF
len: 12; d_gene: -; v_gene: TRBV15; j_gene: TRBJ2-7; abundance: -; CDR3nt: TGTGCCACCAGCAGAGATACCGGACTTAAGTACTTC; CDR3aa: CATSRDTGLKYF
len: 15; d_gene: TRBD1; v_gene: TRBV7-6; j_gene: TRBJ2-7; abundance: -; CDR3nt: TGTGCCAGCAGCTTAATGGGACAGGGCCTTGGAGAGCAGTACTTC; CDR3aa: CASSLMGQGLGEQYF
len: 15; d_gene: -; v_gene: TRBV6-4; j_gene: TRBJ2-2; abundance: -; CDR3nt: TGTGCCAGCTCTCGGTCGGCGGGGAACACCGGGGAGCTGTTTTTT; CDR3aa: CASSRSAGNTGELFF
len: 17; d_gene: TRBD1; v_gene: TRBV25-1; j_gene: TRBJ2-2; abundance: -; CDR3nt: TGTGCCAGCAGTGAATACAGTCAGGGGGCGGGCACCGGGGAGCTGTTTTTT; CDR3aa: CASSEYSQGAGTGELFF
len: 17; d_gene: -; v_gene: TRBV4-1; j_gene: TRBJ1-5; abundance: -; CDR3nt: TGCGCCAGCAGCCAAGATTTTGACAGTCCTAGCAATCAGCCCCAGCATTTT; CDR3aa: CASSQDFDSPSNQPQHF
len: 15; d_gene: TRBD1; v_gene: TRBV6-5; j_gene: TRBJ1-1; abundance: -; CDR3nt: TGTGCCAGCAGTTACTTGACAGGGGCGAACACTGAAGCTTTCTTT; CDR3aa: CASSYLTGANTEAFF
len: 15; d_gene: -; v_gene: TRBV12-5; j_gene: TRBJ2-3; abundance: -; CDR3nt: TGTGCTAGTGGTTTGGTGGGGGGACCCACAGATACGCAGTATTTT; CDR3aa: CASGLVGGPTDTQYF
len: 14; d_gene: TRBD2; v_gene: TRBV5-1; j_gene: TRBJ2-5; abundance: -; CDR3nt: TGCGCCAGCAGCTTGGGACTAGCCCGGGAGACCCAGTACTTC; CDR3aa: CASSLGLARETQYF
len: 14; d_gene: -; v_gene: TRBV2; j_gene: TRBJ1-5; abundance: -; CDR3nt: TGTGCCAGCAGTGAAGGGGACTACAATCAGCCCCAGCATTTT; CDR3aa: CASSEGDYNQPQHF
len: 15; d_gene: -; v_gene: TRBV6-1; j_gene: TRBJ2-1; abundance: -; CDR3nt: TGTGCCAGCAGTGAAACAGCAAGCTCCTACAATGAGCAGTTCTTC; CDR3aa: CASSETASSYNEQFF
len: 14; d_gene: -; v_gene: TRBV19; j_gene: TRBJ2-2; abundance: -; CDR3nt: TGTGCCAGTAGTAGCCGGGCGAACACCGGGGAGCTGTTTTTT; CDR3aa: CASSSRANTGELFF
len: 16; d_gene: -; v_gene: TRBV6-5; j_gene: TRBJ2-7; abundance: -; CDR3nt: TGTGCCAGCAGTTACAGTTCAGGGGACCTCTCGGCCGAGCAGTACTTC; CDR3aa: CASSYSSGDLSAEQYF
len: 15; d_gene: TRBD1; v_gene: TRBV11-1; j_gene: TRBJ1-2; abundance: -; CDR3nt: TGTGCCAGCAGCACCCTCGGACAGGGCAAGTATGGCTACACCTTC; CDR3aa: CASSTLGQGKYGYTF